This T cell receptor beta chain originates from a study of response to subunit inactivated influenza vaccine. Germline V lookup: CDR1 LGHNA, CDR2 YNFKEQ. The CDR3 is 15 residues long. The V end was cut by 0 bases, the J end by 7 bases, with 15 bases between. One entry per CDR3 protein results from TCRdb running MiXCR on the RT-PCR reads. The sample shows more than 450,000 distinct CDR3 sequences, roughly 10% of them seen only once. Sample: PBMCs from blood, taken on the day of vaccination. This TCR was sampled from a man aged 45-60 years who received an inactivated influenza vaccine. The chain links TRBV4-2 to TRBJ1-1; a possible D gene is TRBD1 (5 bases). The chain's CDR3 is CASSQDNRGSVEAFF. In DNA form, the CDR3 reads TGTGCCAGCAGCCAAGATAACCGGGGCTCCGTTGAAGCTTTCTTT.